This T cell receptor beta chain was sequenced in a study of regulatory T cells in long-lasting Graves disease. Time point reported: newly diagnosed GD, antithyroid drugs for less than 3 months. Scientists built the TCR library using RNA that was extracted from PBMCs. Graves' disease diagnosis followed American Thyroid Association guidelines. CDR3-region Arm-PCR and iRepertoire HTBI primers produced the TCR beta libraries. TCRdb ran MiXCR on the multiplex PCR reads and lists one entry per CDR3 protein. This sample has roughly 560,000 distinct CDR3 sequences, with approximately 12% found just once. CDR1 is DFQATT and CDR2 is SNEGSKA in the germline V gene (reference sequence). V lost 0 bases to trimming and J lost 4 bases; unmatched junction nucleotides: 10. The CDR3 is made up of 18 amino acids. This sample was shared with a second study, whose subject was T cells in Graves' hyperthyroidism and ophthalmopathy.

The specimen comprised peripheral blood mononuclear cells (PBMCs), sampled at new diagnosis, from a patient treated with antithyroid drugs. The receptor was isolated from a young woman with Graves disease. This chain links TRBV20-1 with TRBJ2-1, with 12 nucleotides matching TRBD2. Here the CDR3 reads CSARDFPTSGRFYNEQFF. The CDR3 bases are TGCAGTGCTAGAGACTTCCCTACTAGCGGGAGGTTTTACAATGAGCAGTTCTTC.